The 4 T cell receptor beta chains listed next were all sequenced from one sample in a study of cytomegalovirus exposure and HLA in healthy donors. Amplification used 60 Vbeta primers and 13 Jbeta primers. Clones were sequenced by immunoSEQ multiplex PCR, and TCRdb holds only the in-frame ones, with some missing. Recorded for this sample: some 120,000 clones. The specimen was PBMCs. The receptors were gathered from a man between 18 and 29 years old in good health and CMV-seronegative.

The V call is TRBV4-1, the J call TRBJ2-7; TRBD1 is a possible D gene (5 bases). V shed 3 bases and J shed 0 bases, with 12 bases lying between them. Germline lookup yields CDR1 MGHRA and CDR2 YSYEKL. The CDR3 consists of 15 residues. The chain's CDR3 is CASSHLTGISYEQYF. CDR3 bases: TGCGCCAGCAGCCACCTAACAGGAATCTCCTACGAGCAGTACTTC.

J is TRBJ2-7 and V is TRBV20-1; TRBD1 agrees at 7 bases. Germline-derived CDR1 and CDR2 are DFQATT and SNEGSKA (reference sequence). The CDR3 totals 11 residues. CDR3 sequence reads: CRGGGPGEQYF. The CDR3 nucleotides read TGCAGAGGGGGCGGCCCTGGGGAGCAGTACTTC.

V and J are TRBV5-1 and TRBJ2-3, with 8 positions matching TRBD2. Germline values: CDR1 SGHRS, CDR2 YFSETQ. The CDR3 contains 19 residues. The V gene end was trimmed by 3 bases and the J gene end by 2 bases; junction bases not matched to a gene: 17. The CDR3 DNA reads TGCGCCAGCAGCTGGGGCGGGGGGTCGGGAGGCCCCGTCACAGATACGCAGTATTTT. Residues: CASSWGGGSGGPVTDTQYF.

This chain uses TRBV9 with TRBJ2-5; 9 nucleotides line up with TRBD2. Losses at the gene ends were 7 bases for V and 2 bases for J; bases not matched to a gene: 3. Looked up from germline, CDR1 is SGDLS and CDR2 is YYNGEE. The CDR3 covers 13 residues. CDR3 bases: TGTGCCAGCGCGGGGGGGTGGCAAGAGACCCAGTACTTC. Residues: CASAGGWQETQYF.